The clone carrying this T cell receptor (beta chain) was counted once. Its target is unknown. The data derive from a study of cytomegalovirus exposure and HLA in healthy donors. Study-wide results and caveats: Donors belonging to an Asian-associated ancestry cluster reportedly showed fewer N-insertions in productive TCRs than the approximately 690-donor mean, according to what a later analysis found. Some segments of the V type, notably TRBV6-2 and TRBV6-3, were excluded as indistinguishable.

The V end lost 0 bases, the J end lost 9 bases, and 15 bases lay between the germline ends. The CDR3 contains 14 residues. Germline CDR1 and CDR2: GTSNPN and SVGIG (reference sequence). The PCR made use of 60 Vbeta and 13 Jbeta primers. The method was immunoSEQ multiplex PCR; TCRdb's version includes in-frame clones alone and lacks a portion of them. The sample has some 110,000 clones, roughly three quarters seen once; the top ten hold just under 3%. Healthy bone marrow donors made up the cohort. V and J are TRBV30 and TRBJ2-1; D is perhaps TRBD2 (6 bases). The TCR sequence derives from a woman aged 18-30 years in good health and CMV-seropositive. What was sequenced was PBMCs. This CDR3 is CAWSVPGGALEQFF. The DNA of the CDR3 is TGTGCCTGGAGTGTACCGGGCGGGGCGCTTGAGCAGTTCTTC.